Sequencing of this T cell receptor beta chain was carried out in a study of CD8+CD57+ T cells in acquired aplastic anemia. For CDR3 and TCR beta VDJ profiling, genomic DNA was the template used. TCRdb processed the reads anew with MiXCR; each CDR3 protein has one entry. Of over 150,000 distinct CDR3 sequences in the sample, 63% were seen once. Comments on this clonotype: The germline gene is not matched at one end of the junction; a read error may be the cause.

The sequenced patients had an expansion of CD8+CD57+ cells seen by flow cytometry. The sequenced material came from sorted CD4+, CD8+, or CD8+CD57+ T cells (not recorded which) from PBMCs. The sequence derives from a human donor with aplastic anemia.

CDR3 sequence: CASSLEGTSGRGNNEQFF. The CDR3 coding sequence is TGTGCCAGCAGCTTAGAAGGGACTAGCGGGAGGGGAAACAATGAGCAGTTCTTC. The rearrangement joins TRBV5-1 to TRBJ2-1, with 16 bases that match TRBD2. Germline V gene data show CDR1 as SGHRS and CDR2 as YFSETQ. There are 18 residues in the CDR3.